Described below is a single T cell receptor (beta chain) sequence and its context. This sample is drawn from a study of T cells in Graves' hyperthyroidism and ophthalmopathy. Between the trimmed V and J ends, which lost 0 bases and 16 bases, there was a span of 16 bases. The germline gives CDR1 WSHSY, CDR2 SAAADI. There are 13 residues in the CDR3. Template material for amplifying TCR beta CDR3 regions consisted of RNA transcripts. The primer set for the first-round RT-PCR of the TCR CDR3 was HTBI. MiXCR was run by TCRdb on the multiplex PCR reads, yielding one entry per CDR3 protein. Here the sample spans roughly 700,000 distinct CDR3 sequences, under 45% being singletons.

The TCR sequence derives from a woman aged 40 to 55 with Graves' hyperthyroidism. The sequenced sample was blood. The chain joins TRBV10-2 to TRBJ1-3; a possible D gene is TRBD1 (5 bases). The CDR3, as DNA: TGCGCCAGCAGTGAGTCGGGAGGGGTCCGGTGGTATTTT. It codes for CASSESGGVRWYF.